This T cell receptor (beta chain) was sequenced during a study of blood T cell repertoires in COVID-19. CDR1 is LNHDA, CDR2 SQIVND, per germline (reference sequence). Germline trimming cut 3 bases from V and 1 base from J; bases unmatched to any gene: 19. This CDR3 contains 21 residues. In the study's own analysis: Amplification of reference gene primers was used by the study to estimate nucleated cell counts. The table came from immunoSEQ multiplex PCR; TCRdb's copy has only in-frame clones and leaves some out. The V and J calls and clone size are taken from that table; D and trimming were inferred from the DNA. This table has 200,000 to 250,000 clones, 84% appearing once.

The TCR sequence derives from a woman older than 75 with COVID-19, enrolled during active disease. The sample taken for sequencing was peripheral blood. This chain joins TRBV19 and TRBJ2-7, with 12 bases matching TRBD2. As DNA, the CDR3 is TGTGCCAGTAGTATTGGATTTAGCGGACTAGCGGGATCGCATAGATCCTACGAGCAGTACTTC. Amino acid sequence: CASSIGFSGLAGSHRSYEQYF. The full variable domain, its missing parts supplied by reference TRBV19 and TRBJ2-7, is DGGITQSPKYLFRKEGQNVTLSCEQNLNHDAMYWYRQDPGQGLRLIYYSQIVNDFQKGDIAEGYSVSREKKESFPLTVTSAQKNPTAFYLCASSIGFSGLAGSHRSYEQYFGPGTRLTVT.